This TCR beta chain was recorded in a study of blood T cells in healthy people across ages. This CDR3 comprises 17 residues. V shed 3 bases, J shed 0 bases, and the junction held 7 bases outside the gene matches. Germline V gene sequence: CDR1 MNHEY, CDR2 SVGEGT. This clonotype was counted a few times. Sample-barcoded 5' priming and a J-beta primer mix drove a second PCR of 7 to 11 cycles. Using its own MiXCR run on the 5' RACE reads, TCRdb lists one record per CDR3 protein. The sample lists about 720,000 distinct CDR3 sequences; about 20% were seen once. This sequence was found in a man aged 65 to 85 in good health. The material sequenced was blood. The chain links TRBV6-2 or TRBV6-3 to TRBJ2-3; 9 positions match TRBD2. CDR3 coding DNA: TGTGCCAGCAGTTATAGCGGGGGTCCACCGAGCACAGATACGCAGTATTTT. Amino acid sequence: CASSYSGGPPSTDTQYF.